This T cell receptor (beta chain) was recovered during a study of T-cell reconstitution after alpha-beta-depleted transplantation in children. Using unique molecular identifiers, the investigators prepared the TCRbeta library. TCRdb itself ran the PCR reads through MiXCR, one entry per CDR3 protein. Of over 550,000 distinct CDR3 sequences listed, roughly a tenth are singletons. This CDR3 region has 13 residues. The V and J ends lost 7 bases and 0 bases respectively, with 10 bases between them. This clonotype was counted a few times. This clonotype originated in a human donor who donated a stem cell graft to a child with acute myeloid leukemia. Source: PBMCs from the stem cell graft donor, taken from the stem cell graft. The chain is built from TRBV12-3 or TRBV12-4 and TRBJ2-7; perhaps TRBD1 as D (5 bases). The CDR3 region is CASNQDTSYEQYF. CDR3 sequence (DNA): TGTGCCAGCAACCAGGACACCTCCTACGAGCAGTACTTC.